This T cell receptor beta chain was identified in a study of T cell repertoires in cytomegalovirus infection. Study-level information: CMV infection plus the matching HLA type was flagged by public TCR beta signatures. Overall study results and limits: What dominated the ex vivo response were HLA-C-restricted CMV-specific TCR beta clonotypes.

TCRdb analysed the reads with MiXCR anew, one entry per CDR3 protein. The profile covers approximately 310,000 distinct CDR3 sequences, with around 25% appearing a single time and less than 15% taken by the ten largest. About this clonotype: Its antigen is as yet unknown. Being one base from a much bigger clone, this may be a read error.

Per germline, CDR1 SEHNR and CDR2 FQNEAQ (reference sequence). V lost 6 bases and J lost 10, with 27 bases in between. The CDR3 consists of 16 residues. The sequencing used cultured PBMCs, collected from culture after CMV antigen stimulation. The J gene is TRBJ2-5, the V gene TRBV7-9; D may match TRBD1 or TRBD2 (5 bases each). The TCR was taken from a human donor in good health (CMV status not recorded). Some clones in this sample may be carry-over from other donors' samples. The CDR3 protein is CASSFRGGGPSHGQYF. The CDR3 nucleotides read TGTGCCAGCAGTTTTAGGGGTGGCGGGCCAAGCCACGGCCAGTACTTC.